A single sample is the source of the 22 T cell receptor beta chains below, sequenced in a study of T cell repertoires in cytomegalovirus infection. What these receptors recognize is not known. In TCRdb, the reads were re-called with MiXCR into one record per CDR3 protein. The sample gives about 160,000 distinct CDR3 sequences, about 20% of which show up once; roughly 25% is in the top ten. Sequencing used CD8+ T cells from cultured PBMCs, obtained from culture after CMV antigen stimulation. These receptors all come from a human donor in good health (CMV status not recorded). Some clones in this sample may be carry-over from other donors' samples.

The V and J genes are TRBV6-2 or TRBV6-3 and TRBJ2-2, with 9 bases lining up with TRBD1. The CDR3 spans 18 residues. Germline assignment: CDR1 MNHEY and CDR2 SVGEGT. J lost 6 bases, V lost 4 bases, and 15 bases had no gene match. The CDR3 reads CASSFLYRDRDIAGELFF. The CDR3 nucleotides read TGTGCCAGCAGTTTCCTCTACCGGGACAGGGATATCGCCGGGGAGCTGTTTTTT.

This clonotype was seen more than once but under ten times. The J gene is TRBJ2-1, the V gene TRBV7-6, with D tentatively TRBD1 (5 bases). The ends were cut back, 1 base at V and 0 bases at J, with 10 bases in the middle. The CDR3 is 16 amino acids. The germline gives CDR1 SGHVS, CDR2 FNYEAQ. CDR3 in amino acids: CASSLDGARSYNEQFF. The DNA of the CDR3 is TGTGCCAGCAGCTTAGATGGGGCTCGCTCCTACAATGAGCAGTTCTTC.

For the CDR3, the DNA is TGTGCCAGCAGCTATAGGGGAGCCACTGAAGCTTTCTTT. This codes for CASSYRGATEAFF. This chain uses TRBV7-6 with TRBJ1-1, with D perhaps TRBD1 (5 bases). The V end was cut by 4 bases, the J end by 4 bases, with 10 bases between. CDR3 length: 13 residues. Germline assignment: CDR1 SGHVS and CDR2 FNYEAQ.

The chain couples TRBV7-6 to TRBJ2-7; 8 nucleotides match TRBD2. The CDR3 consists of 17 residues. The trim removed 5 bases at V and 2 bases at J, leaving 14 bases unmatched. Germline CDR1 is SGHVS and CDR2 is FNYEAQ. The CDR3 region is CASSPGGSGGRTYEQYF. The CDR3 DNA reads as TGTGCCAGCAGCCCGGGGGGGAGTGGAGGCCGAACCTACGAGCAGTACTTC.

This clonotype was observed a handful of times. The chain combines TRBV12-3 or TRBV12-4 with TRBJ2-1, with 7 positions matching TRBD2. This CDR3 has 16 amino acids. Trimming took 5 bases from V and 4 from J; bases not matched to a gene: 11. This CDR3 reads CASSPGGLSYYNEQFF. Here the CDR3 DNA reads TGTGCCAGCAGTCCCGGGGGACTATCCTATTACAATGAGCAGTTCTTC.

This clonotype was counted between two and nine times. The gene calls are TRBV7-2 and TRBJ2-2; a weak D match, TRBD1 (5 bases). Between the trimmed V and J ends, which lost 5 bases and 4 bases, there was a span of 14 bases. The CDR3 runs to 15 residues. Germline V gene lookup returns CDR1 SGHTA and CDR2 FQGNSA. DNA for the CDR3: TGTGCCAGCAGCCCTCCTACAGGATTCACCGGGGAGCTGTTTTTT. Translated: CASSPPTGFTGELFF.

This clonotype was counted at least ten times. This rearrangement joins TRBV11-2 to TRBJ2-7; possibly TRBD1 or TRBD2 for D (5 bases each). V was shortened by 6 bases and J by 4 bases, with 13 bases between the two germline ends. CDR3 length: 13 residues. CDR1 SGHAT and CDR2 FQNNGV come from the germline V gene. For the CDR3, the DNA is TGTGCCAGCAGTCTCGGGACGGATTACGAGCAGTACTTC. Translated: CASSLGTDYEQYF.

J is TRBJ2-7 and V is TRBV4-1, with 7 bases that match TRBD1. The germline V gene encodes CDR1 MGHRA and CDR2 YSYEKL. The CDR3 is made up of 14 amino acids. V was pared by 5 bases and J by 0 bases, with 4 bases of the junction left unmatched. The CDR3 is CASSTDRFSYEQYF. DNA of the CDR3: TGCGCCAGCAGCACGGACAGGTTCTCCTACGAGCAGTACTTC.

This clonotype was seen only a few times. The chain recombines TRBV6-2 or TRBV6-3 with TRBJ2-7; TRBD1 matches at 8 bases. The CDR3 extends over 16 amino acids. Germline lookup yields CDR1 MNHEY and CDR2 SVGEGT. V lost 6 bases, J lost 0 bases, and 10 bases stayed unmatched. CDR3 sequence reads: CASSAMGQASSYEQYF. The CDR3 DNA reads as TGTGCCAGCAGCGCAATGGGACAGGCAAGCTCCTACGAGCAGTACTTC.

CDR3 DNA: TGCGCCAGCAGGGCAGAGAAGAGCGGGGTCGCATACAATGAGCAGTTCTTC. Its protein is CASRAEKSGVAYNEQFF. The V call is TRBV10-2, the J call TRBJ2-1, with 7 bases lining up with TRBD2. The J segment lost 4 bases and the V segment lost 6 bases, leaving 15 bases of the junction unmatched. This CDR3 region has 17 residues. CDR1 and CDR2 (germline): WSHSY, SAAADI.

V and J are TRBV7-6 and TRBJ2-7, with D possibly matching TRBD2 (6 bases). The germline V and J ends were trimmed by 2 bases and 0 bases, with 14 bases remaining between them. This CDR3 has 16 amino acids. The V gene's germline CDR1 is SGHVS and CDR2 FNYEAQ. CDR3 coding DNA: TGTGCCAGCAGCTTACGGGGACTGTCGAGCTCCTACGAGCAGTACTTC. Translating it yields CASSLRGLSSSYEQYF.

This clonotype appeared a few times. CDR3 in DNA: TGTGCCAGCAGTGACCAGGCGACAGGGGGTGCAGATACGCAGTATTTT. It is translated as CASSDQATGGADTQYF. The gene calls are TRBV6-1 and TRBJ2-3; 9 positions agree with TRBD1. The CDR3 is 16 residues long. CDR1 is MNHNS and CDR2 is SASEGT in the germline V gene. Germline trimming cut 3 bases from V and 4 bases from J; bases unmatched to any gene: 8.

This clonotype came up a few times. The rearrangement uses TRBV5-1 and TRBJ2-7; the D gene could be TRBD1 or TRBD2 (5 bases each). CDR1 is SGHRS and CDR2 is YFSETQ in the germline V gene. This CDR3 has 12 amino acids. The germline V and J ends were trimmed by 4 bases and 4 bases, with 9 bases remaining between them. The CDR3 is CASSPWGYEQYF. In DNA form, the CDR3 reads TGCGCCAGCAGCCCGTGGGGGTACGAGCAGTACTTC.

This chain connects TRBV27 to TRBJ2-3; D might be TRBD2 (6 bases). V lost 3 bases and J 2 bases, leaving 15 bases between the germline ends. The CDR3 loop spans 16 amino acids. Germline values: CDR1 MNHEY, CDR2 SMNVEV (reference sequence). CDR3 nucleotides: TGTGCCAGCAGTTTGACCTTCGGGAGACCCACAGATACGCAGTATTTT. Translated: CASSLTFGRPTDTQYF.

A few counts support this clonotype. The chain carries TRBV7-2 and TRBJ2-5; 9 bases are shared with TRBD1. Trimming at V came to 2 bases and at J to 5 bases, leaving 6 bases not matched to a gene. Germline assignment: CDR1 SGHTA and CDR2 FQGNSA. The CDR3 covers 15 residues. CDR3: CASSLNRGRSETQYF. CDR3 coding DNA: TGTGCCAGCAGCTTAAACAGGGGGCGTTCCGAGACCCAGTACTTC.

The chain joins TRBV7-8 to TRBJ2-5; 8 bases agree with TRBD2. Germline CDR1 SGHVS, CDR2 FQNEAQ. V gave up 5 bases and J gave up 5 bases; unmatched junction bases: 13. There are 16 residues in the CDR3. The CDR3 DNA follows: TGTGCCAGCAGCCGAGAGGGGCGGGGGGCCGCGGAGACCCAGTACTTC. This sequence encodes CASSREGRGAAETQYF.

This clonotype was picked up a small number of times. The chain has TRBV5-4 and TRBJ1-3; no clear D gene. The length of the CDR3 is 15 residues. The germline V gene encodes CDR1 SGHNT and CDR2 YYREEE (reference sequence). V lost 2 bases to trimming and J lost 3 bases, with 12 bases between them. The CDR3 is CASSFGGIGGNTIYF. The CDR3 coding sequence is TGTGCCAGCAGCTTTGGAGGGATCGGTGGAAACACCATATATTTT.

This clonotype was seen a handful of times. The CDR3 sequence: CASSSGTGYEQYF. CDR3 nucleotides: TGTGCCAGCAGTTCGGGGACAGGCTACGAGCAGTACTTC. The chain has TRBV7-6 and TRBJ2-7; 8 positions match TRBD1. Unmatched junction bases numbered 4, after V lost 6 bases and J lost 3 bases. The CDR3 totals 13 residues. Germline V gene lookup returns CDR1 SGHVS and CDR2 FNYEAQ.

This chain joins TRBV27 and TRBJ1-5; D not certain. The ends were cut back, 3 bases at V and 2 bases at J, with 11 bases in the middle. The CDR3 has 15 amino acids. CDR1 MNHEY and CDR2 SMNVEV come from the germline V gene (reference sequence). The DNA for the CDR3 is TGTGCCAGCAGTTTTGCGGCGCGGCGCAATCAGCCCCAGCATTTT. This codes for CASSFAARRNQPQHF.

This clonotype was found a few times. The V gene is TRBV7-8, the J gene TRBJ1-5, with D tentatively TRBD1 (5 bases). CDR1 SGHVS and CDR2 FQNEAQ come from the germline V gene. The CDR3 length is 16 residues. The V end lost 5 bases, the J end lost 5 bases, and 19 bases lay between the germline ends. The CDR3 DNA is TGTGCCAGCAGCCCAGAAGGCAGGGTACGAGATCAGCCCCAGCATTTT. Its protein is CASSPEGRVRDQPQHF. The full variable domain, in which reference TRBV7-8 and TRBJ1-5 provide the parts outside the CDR3, is GAGVSQSPRYKVAKRGQDVALRCDPISGHVSLFWYQQALGQGPEFLTYFQNEAQLDKSGLPSDRFFAERPEGSVSTLKIQRTQQEDSAVYLCASSPEGRVRDQPQHFGDGTRLSIL.

This chain connects TRBV12-5 to TRBJ2-1; D is unresolved. The V end was cut by 1 base, the J end by 7 bases, with 5 bases between. The CDR3 extends over 12 amino acids. The germline gives CDR1 LGHNT, CDR2 FRNRAP. CDR3 protein: CASGLGQNEQFF. The CDR3 DNA sequence: TGTGCTAGTGGTTTGGGGCAGAATGAGCAGTTCTTC.

This clonotype was counted a few times. Germline and junction disagree at one end, which may indicate a read error. The rearrangement uses TRBV7-2 and TRBJ1-1; 9 nucleotides line up with TRBD1. Germline V gene data show CDR1 as SGHTA and CDR2 as FQGNSA. This CDR3 spans 17 amino acids. The CDR3 nucleotides are TGTGCCAGTAGCTTCATCTCCGGGACAGGGTTGGGGACTGAAGCTTTCTTT. Its protein product is CASSFISGTGLGTEAFF.